This T cell receptor (beta chain) derives from a study of blood T cell repertoires in COVID-19. Study summary: Spain, Italy and the United States supplied samples that represented acute and convalescent COVID-19. Nucleic acid was either cDNA or gDNA, and it came from T cells, B-cell-depleted T cells, or PBMCs.

The germline V gene has CDR1 LGHDT and CDR2 YNNKEL (reference sequence). V dropped 1 base and J dropped 1 base, with 8 bases sitting between them. The CDR3 loop spans 15 amino acids. Original handling: Estimated nucleated cell counts came from reference gene primer amplification. Repertoires were generated with immunoSEQ multiplex PCR, while TCRdb's copy carries only in-frame clones and drops some. D and trimming come from the DNA, and the V and J calls and clone size come from that table. The table includes some 55,000 clones, approximately 80% detected once. This clonotype originated in a man between 70 and 80 years old with active or convalescent COVID-19. What was sequenced was peripheral blood. The chain uses TRBV3-1 (or the pseudogene TRBV3-2) and TRBJ1-3; D unresolved. The CDR3 sequence is CASSQAYGSGNTIYF. The CDR3 coding sequence is TGTGCCAGCAGCCAAGCGTACGGGTCTGGAAACACCATATATTTT.